The rows below give T cell receptor beta chains drawn from one sample of a study of identical twins. One entry per CDR3 protein results from TCRdb running MiXCR on the 5' RACE reads. The data contain 200,000 to 250,000 distinct CDR3 sequences, approximately 11% of them seen just once; the ten biggest clones take up 4% to 5%. These data were also filed under a second study, of yellow fever vaccine responses in identical twins.

Sequencing was carried out using memory (CD45RO+) T cells sorted from blood. Receptors originate from a woman under 30 in good health. Both conserved end residues are part of each CDR3. A D gene is named only where the DNA matches it firmly. The listing skips clone size in some rows; elsewhere it reads once, few, many or a size class.

CDR3nt | CDR3aa | d_gene | j_gene | abundance | v_gene
TGTGCCAGCAGCTTAGTGGCAGGGAGGGCGAACACCGGGGAGCTGTTTTTT | CASSLVAGRANTGELFF | TRBD2 | TRBJ2-2 | NA | TRBV7-2
TGTGCCAGCAGCTTTGACGGGGGGGAGACCCAGTACTTC | CASSFDGGETQYF | TRBD2 | TRBJ2-5 | many | TRBV7-6
TGTGCCAGCAGCTTAGCTTTTCGGGAGACCCAGTACTTC | CASSLAFRETQYF | NA | TRBJ2-5 | few | TRBV11-2
TGCGCCAGCAGCCCCTGGGGCTTTAGCTCAGATACGCAGTATTTT | CASSPWGFSSDTQYF | NA | TRBJ2-3 | few | TRBV5-1
TGCGCCAGCAGCCCGGAACGGGGGGGACCCTCTGGGGCCAACGTCCTGACTTTC | CASSPERGGPSGANVLTF | TRBD2 | TRBJ2-6 | NA | TRBV5-1
TGCGCCAGCAGCCGAGCTAGCGGGGGATACAATGAGCAGTTCTTC | CASSRASGGYNEQFF | TRBD2 | TRBJ2-1 | many | TRBV5-1
TGCGCCAGCAGCACCGGACTAGCGGGAGGAGGTTACAATGAGCAGTTCTTC | CASSTGLAGGGYNEQFF | TRBD2 | TRBJ2-1 | NA | TRBV5-1
TGTGCCACCACATGGGGGGGGCCGCCTGCCTACGAGCAGTACTTC | CATTWGGPPAYEQYF | NA | TRBJ2-7 | NA | TRBV7-9
TGCAGTGCTGGCCTGGCGGGGGGGAGTAATGAGCAGTTCTTC | CSAGLAGGSNEQFF | TRBD2 | TRBJ2-1 | many | TRBV20-1
TGCGCCAGCAGCCTTGGACATCTCTCCTATAATTCACCCCTCCACTTT | CASSLGHLSYNSPLHF | NA | TRBJ1-6 | few | TRBV5-1
TGCAGTGCGGGGACTAGCGGGAGGGCCGACAATGAGCAGTTCTTC | CSAGTSGRADNEQFF | TRBD2 | TRBJ2-1 | many | TRBV20-1
TGTGCCAGCAGCTTTGGGATGACAGGGATTTCACCCCTCCACTTT | CASSFGMTGISPLHF | TRBD1 | TRBJ1-6 | few | TRBV7-9
TGCGCCAGCAGCTTGGATCGCGTACAAGAGACCCAGTACTTC | CASSLDRVQETQYF | NA | TRBJ2-5 | NA | TRBV5-1
TGTGCCAGCAGACCAGATACCGAAAAACTGTTTTTT | CASRPDTEKLFF | NA | TRBJ1-4 | many | TRBV28
TGCGCCAGCAGCTTGCGACCGAACACTGAAGCTTTCTTT | CASSLRPNTEAFF | NA | TRBJ1-1 | many | TRBV5-1
TGTGCCAGCAGCGAACCCGGGACAGCGTCCTACGAGCAGTACTTC | CASSEPGTASYEQYF | TRBD1 | TRBJ2-7 | few | TRBV27
TGCAGCGTTGACACTACGGGAGTTCCTCCCTACGAGCAGTACTTC | CSVDTTGVPPYEQYF | NA | TRBJ2-7 | NA | TRBV29-1
TGTGCCAGCAGCGTCGGGACGTCGGGCTACACCTTC | CASSVGTSGYTF | NA | TRBJ1-2 | few | TRBV28
TGTGCCATCGTAGCTAGCGGGTACAATGAGCAGTTCTTC | CAIVASGYNEQFF | TRBD2 | TRBJ2-1 | NA | TRBV10-3
TGTGCCTGGAGTGATCTAGCGGGAGACACCGGGGAGCTGTTTTTT | CAWSDLAGDTGELFF | TRBD2 | TRBJ2-2 | NA | TRBV30
TGTGCCAGCAGCCAAGATCAAGGGATTAGCTTCTACAATGAGCAGTTCTTC | CASSQDQGISFYNEQFF | NA | TRBJ2-1 | few | TRBV3-1
TGTGCCAGCAGCCAGGGCCCTTCGGCAGATACGCAGTATTTT | CASSQGPSADTQYF | NA | TRBJ2-3 | NA | TRBV4-2
TGCGCCAGCAGTTCACAGGGCTCTGGGGCCAACGTCCTGACTTTC | CASSSQGSGANVLTF | NA | TRBJ2-6 | NA | TRBV4-3
TGTGCCACCAGCAGGTCGACAGAAGAGACCCAGTACTTC | CATSRSTEETQYF | NA | TRBJ2-5 | few | TRBV15
TGCGCCAGCAGCACCACACAGGGGGCGGGAGAGACCCAGTACTTC | CASSTTQGAGETQYF | TRBD1 | TRBJ2-5 | few | TRBV5-1
TGTGCCACCAGCAGAGATGCTGGAGGCCAGGGGACCCACAATGAGCAGTTCTTC | CATSRDAGGQGTHNEQFF | NA | TRBJ2-1 | NA | TRBV15
TGTGCCAGCAGCTTAGTGTCCCGGGCAGCTAATGAAAAACTGTTTTTT | CASSLVSRAANEKLFF | NA | TRBJ1-4 | few | TRBV7-8
TGCAGCGGCGGTCCCGGGGAGACCCAGTACTTC | CSGGPGETQYF | NA | TRBJ2-5 | NA | TRBV29-1
TGCAGTGCTAGCCCGAGGACAGGGGAAGAGACCCAGTACTTC | CSASPRTGEETQYF | TRBD1 | TRBJ2-5 | NA | TRBV20-1
TGTGCCAGCAGCCCCACGAAAAGTTGGAGCACTGAAGCTTTCTTT | CASSPTKSWSTEAFF | NA | TRBJ1-1 | many | TRBV25-1
TGTGCCAGCAGTACGGGACTAGATCTCTACGAGCAGTACTTC | CASSTGLDLYEQYF | TRBD2 | TRBJ2-7 | many | TRBV28
TGTGCCAGTAGTATAACAGGGGCCAACACAGATACGCAGTATTTT | CASSITGANTDTQYF | TRBD1 | TRBJ2-3 | few | TRBV19
TGTGCCAGCAGCCAAGATGTCGAAAAACTGTTTTTT | CASSQDVEKLFF | NA | TRBJ1-4 | NA | TRBV3-1
TGTGCCAGCAATCAAGGGGGGCGAGAAACAGATACGCAGTATTTT | CASNQGGRETDTQYF | NA | TRBJ2-3 | NA | TRBV6-2/TRBV6-3
TGTGCCTGGAGTGCCGGACAGCATTTTCGAGATACGCAGTATTTT | CAWSAGQHFRDTQYF | NA | TRBJ2-3 | NA | TRBV30
TGTGCCAGCAGCCAAGCGCTAGCGCTTGCCTACGAGCAGTACTTC | CASSQALALAYEQYF | NA | TRBJ2-7 | NA | TRBV3-1
TGTGCCATCTCTCGACACACCGCAGATACGCAGTATTTT | CAISRHTADTQYF | NA | TRBJ2-3 | few | TRBV10-3
TGCAGCCCTCAGATTACTAGCACAGATACGCAGTATTTT | CSPQITSTDTQYF | NA | TRBJ2-3 | NA | TRBV20-1
TGTGCCAGCTCCCGCAGTGGACAGACGAACACCGGGGAGCTGTTTTTT | CASSRSGQTNTGELFF | NA | TRBJ2-2 | few | TRBV5-5
TGTGCCAGCAGCCTCCTCGGGGACATTTCCAACACCGGGGAGCTGTTTTTT | CASSLLGDISNTGELFF | NA | TRBJ2-2 | NA | TRBV28
TGTGCCAGCAGCTTGCGTCCCGGGACAGGAGAAGAGACCCAGTACTTC | CASSLRPGTGEETQYF | TRBD1 | TRBJ2-5 | few | TRBV5-5
TGTGCCAGCAGGCCCTGGGGGGGGCAGAGCAATCAGCCCCAGCATTTT | CASRPWGGQSNQPQHF | NA | TRBJ1-5 | NA | TRBV7-9
TGCGCCAGCAGCCAAGATTTCGCTAGCGGACTCCCCTACGAGCAGTACTTC | CASSQDFASGLPYEQYF | TRBD2 | TRBJ2-7 | many | TRBV4-3
TGTGCCAGCAGTGAAGCGGCGCAAGGGCCCCAGCATTTT | CASSEAAQGPQHF | NA | TRBJ1-5 | many | TRBV2
TGTGCCAGCAGTGCGCTAAGCTCTGGGGCCAACGTCCTGACTTTC | CASSALSSGANVLTF | NA | TRBJ2-6 | few | TRBV2
TGCAGTGGTCGGGAAGGAGCGAACACCGGGGAGCTGTTTTTT | CSGREGANTGELFF | NA | TRBJ2-2 | NA | TRBV20-1
TGCAGTGCTAGCAAGGGGGACACCTATTCACCCCTCCACTTT | CSASKGDTYSPLHF | NA | TRBJ1-6 | NA | TRBV20-1
TGTGCCAGCAGTGAATATCAGATAGGACAGGGAGCCAAAAACATTCAGTACTTC | CASSEYQIGQGAKNIQYF | TRBD1 | TRBJ2-4 | many | TRBV25-1
TGTGCCAGCAATCTGAACACCGGGGAGCTGTTTTTT | CASNLNTGELFF | NA | TRBJ2-2 | few | TRBV25-1
TGCAGCGTTGAAGCAGGGGTGAACACTGAAGCTTTCTTT | CSVEAGVNTEAFF | NA | TRBJ1-1 | many | TRBV29-1